A selection of T cell receptor beta chains follows, all from one sample in a study of regulatory dendritic cells for organ transplantation. Their cognate antigens are unknown. Generated by immunoSEQ multiplex PCR, the TCRdb table keeps only in-frame clones and is missing some. The sample yields 10,000 to 15,000 clones, roughly 91% seen once. The sample consisted of naive CD8+ T cells from blood cultured with regulatory dendritic cells. These receptors came from a human donor in good health. Both conserved end residues are part of each CDR3. Fields, in order: J gene, V gene, clone size, D gene, CDR3 protein, CDR3 DNA. D genes are given only for firm matches. The size entry is marked missing in some rows and otherwise reads once, few, many or a size class.

j_gene: TRBJ2-1
v_gene: TRBV7-3
abundance: -
d_gene: TRBD2
CDR3aa: CASSSPTSGSGNEQFF
CDR3nt: TGTGCCAGCAGCTCGCCCACTAGCGGGAGTGGAAATGAGCAGTTCTTC

j_gene: TRBJ2-3
v_gene: TRBV9
abundance: -
d_gene: -
CDR3aa: CASSDSPTTSTDTQYF
CDR3nt: TGTGCCAGCAGCGACTCGCCTACGACTAGCACAGATACGCAGTATTTT

j_gene: TRBJ1-1
v_gene: TRBV7-2
abundance: few
d_gene: -
CDR3aa: CASSLKPMNTEAFF
CDR3nt: TGTGCCAGCAGCCTGAAACCGATGAACACTGAAGCTTTCTTT

j_gene: TRBJ1-1
v_gene: TRBV30
abundance: -
d_gene: -
CDR3aa: CAWSVAGNTEAFF
CDR3nt: TGTGCCTGGAGTGTCGCAGGGAACACTGAAGCTTTCTTT

j_gene: TRBJ1-2
v_gene: TRBV27
abundance: -
d_gene: -
CDR3aa: CASTLLGGTNYGYTF
CDR3nt: TGTGCCAGCACTCTACTGGGGGGGACTAACTATGGCTACACCTTC

j_gene: TRBJ1-2
v_gene: TRBV28
abundance: -
d_gene: -
CDR3aa: CASSRGRIYGYTF
CDR3nt: TGTGCCAGCAGCCGCGGGCGGATCTATGGCTACACCTTC

j_gene: TRBJ1-1
v_gene: TRBV9
abundance: -
d_gene: TRBD1
CDR3aa: CASSVRGQNTEAFF
CDR3nt: TGTGCCAGCAGCGTCAGGGGGCAGAACACTGAAGCTTTCTTT

j_gene: TRBJ2-7
v_gene: TRBV7-8
abundance: -
d_gene: TRBD1
CDR3aa: CASSSTTGPYEQYF
CDR3nt: TGTGCCAGCAGCTCGACGACAGGGCCCTACGAGCAGTACTTC

j_gene: TRBJ2-7
v_gene: TRBV4-3
abundance: few
d_gene: TRBD1
CDR3aa: CASSEGQGAYEQYF
CDR3nt: TGCGCCAGCAGCGAGGGACAGGGGGCCTACGAGCAGTACTTC

j_gene: TRBJ1-4
v_gene: TRBV28
abundance: -
d_gene: -
CDR3aa: CASTFWGDATNEKLFF
CDR3nt: TGTGCCAGCACCTTCTGGGGGGACGCAACTAATGAAAAACTGTTTTTT

j_gene: TRBJ1-3
v_gene: TRBV6-5
abundance: -
d_gene: -
CDR3aa: CASSLVGGSGNTIYF
CDR3nt: TGTGCCAGCAGTTTGGTTGGAGGCTCTGGAAACACCATATATTTT

j_gene: TRBJ1-1
v_gene: TRBV27
abundance: -
d_gene: -
CDR3aa: CASSFGTLSEAFF
CDR3nt: TGTGCCAGCAGTTTCGGGACTCTCTCTGAAGCTTTCTTT

j_gene: TRBJ2-1
v_gene: TRBV6-5
abundance: -
d_gene: -
CDR3aa: CASSKGGYNEQFF
CDR3nt: TGTGCCAGCAGTAAAGGGGGATACAATGAGCAGTTCTTC

j_gene: TRBJ2-5
v_gene: TRBV14
abundance: -
d_gene: -
CDR3aa: CASNRGAGTQYF
CDR3nt: TGTGCCAGCAATCGGGGAGCCGGGACCCAGTACTTC

j_gene: TRBJ2-7
v_gene: TRBV9
abundance: -
d_gene: -
CDR3aa: CASSPRTTLYEQYF
CDR3nt: TGTGCCAGCAGCCCTCGGACTACCCTCTACGAGCAGTACTTC

j_gene: TRBJ2-1
v_gene: TRBV4-3
abundance: -
d_gene: TRBD2
CDR3aa: CASSLTWGGFLNEQFF
CDR3nt: TGCGCCAGCAGCCTAACTTGGGGGGGATTCCTCAATGAGCAGTTCTTC

j_gene: TRBJ2-3
v_gene: TRBV7-9
abundance: -
d_gene: TRBD1
CDR3aa: CASSFFDRGHGDTQYF
CDR3nt: TGTGCCAGCAGCTTCTTTGACAGGGGGCACGGAGATACGCAGTATTTT

j_gene: TRBJ2-2
v_gene: TRBV28
abundance: -
d_gene: TRBD1
CDR3aa: CASSFQGADGELFF
CDR3nt: TGTGCCAGCAGTTTCCAGGGGGCCGACGGGGAGCTGTTTTTT

j_gene: TRBJ1-2
v_gene: TRBV5-5
abundance: -
d_gene: TRBD1
CDR3aa: CASSVKQGELPNYGYTF
CDR3nt: TGTGCCAGCAGCGTAAAACAGGGGGAGCTACCTAACTATGGCTACACCTTC

j_gene: TRBJ1-1
v_gene: TRBV10-3
abundance: -
d_gene: -
CDR3aa: CAISESIGSEAFF
CDR3nt: TGTGCCATCAGTGAGTCGATTGGGTCTGAAGCTTTCTTT

j_gene: TRBJ2-1
v_gene: TRBV7-6
abundance: once
d_gene: -
CDR3aa: CASSLYGSSYNEQFF
CDR3nt: TGTGCCAGCAGCTTATACGGTAGCTCCTACAATGAGCAGTTCTTC

j_gene: TRBJ2-5
v_gene: TRBV13
abundance: -
d_gene: -
CDR3aa: CASSPLLDTETQYF
CDR3nt: TGTGCCAGCAGCCCACTACTAGACACCGAGACCCAGTACTTC

j_gene: TRBJ1-2
v_gene: TRBV28
abundance: -
d_gene: -
CDR3aa: CASSLVPGFNYGYTF
CDR3nt: TGTGCCAGCAGTTTAGTACCGGGTTTCAACTATGGCTACACCTTC

j_gene: TRBJ2-7
v_gene: TRBV7-2
abundance: once
d_gene: -
CDR3aa: CASSSDGLLYEQYF
CDR3nt: TGTGCCAGCAGCTCTGATGGTTTGCTGTACGAGCAGTACTTC

j_gene: TRBJ2-5
v_gene: TRBV13
abundance: -
d_gene: -
CDR3aa: CASSLDYQETQYF
CDR3nt: TGTGCCAGCAGCTTAGATTACCAAGAGACCCAGTACTTC

j_gene: TRBJ1-1
v_gene: TRBV9
abundance: once
d_gene: -
CDR3aa: CASSVTGNTEAFF
CDR3nt: TGTGCCAGCAGCGTAACAGGGAACACTGAAGCTTTCTTT

j_gene: TRBJ2-3
v_gene: TRBV6-6
abundance: -
d_gene: -
CDR3aa: CASTLSDTQYF
CDR3nt: TGTGCCAGCACTTTGTCAGATACGCAGTATTTT

j_gene: TRBJ1-2
v_gene: TRBV7-2
abundance: -
d_gene: -
CDR3aa: CASSLSGVYGYTF
CDR3nt: TGTGCCAGCAGCTTATCCGGGGTCTATGGCTACACCTTC

j_gene: TRBJ2-1
v_gene: TRBV2
abundance: -
d_gene: -
CDR3aa: CAGLLLENEQFF
CDR3nt: TGTGCCGGCCTCCTGCTCGAAAATGAGCAGTTCTTC

j_gene: TRBJ1-2
v_gene: TRBV4-3
abundance: -
d_gene: -
CDR3aa: CASSPSGANYGYTF
CDR3nt: TGCGCCAGCAGCCCAAGCGGGGCTAACTATGGCTACACCTTC

j_gene: TRBJ2-7
v_gene: TRBV7-6
abundance: -
d_gene: -
CDR3aa: CASSLNPPDRAYEQYF
CDR3nt: TGTGCCAGCAGCTTAAATCCCCCGGACAGAGCCTACGAGCAGTACTTC

j_gene: TRBJ2-1
v_gene: TRBV4-1
abundance: -
d_gene: -
CDR3aa: CASSQDGGQFF
CDR3nt: TGCGCCAGCAGCCAAGACGGGGGGCAGTTCTTC

j_gene: TRBJ2-7
v_gene: TRBV13
abundance: -
d_gene: -
CDR3aa: CASSSAGSEQYF
CDR3nt: TGTGCCAGCAGCTCGGCTGGGAGTGAGCAGTACTTC

j_gene: TRBJ2-1
v_gene: TRBV7-8
abundance: -
d_gene: -
CDR3aa: CASSDPGDFPDEQFF
CDR3nt: TGTGCCAGCAGCGACCCGGGGGACTTCCCCGATGAGCAGTTCTTC

j_gene: TRBJ2-7
v_gene: TRBV27
abundance: few
d_gene: TRBD1
CDR3aa: CASSQAGTGALF
CDR3nt: TGTGCCAGCAGTCAAGCCGGCACAGGGGCCCTCTTC

j_gene: TRBJ2-1
v_gene: TRBV2
abundance: -
d_gene: -
CDR3aa: CASIGRYNEQFF
CDR3nt: TGTGCCAGCATAGGACGGTACAATGAGCAGTTCTTC

j_gene: TRBJ2-1
v_gene: TRBV27
abundance: -
d_gene: TRBD2
CDR3aa: CASSPTPGLALYNEQFF
CDR3nt: TGTGCCAGCAGTCCGACCCCCGGACTAGCCCTTTACAATGAGCAGTTCTTC

j_gene: TRBJ2-7
v_gene: TRBV28
abundance: once
d_gene: -
CDR3aa: CASTPGLGGYEQYF
CDR3nt: TGTGCCAGCACACCGGGCCTCGGGGGTTACGAGCAGTACTTC

j_gene: TRBJ2-2
v_gene: TRBV5-4
abundance: -
d_gene: -
CDR3aa: CASNPGFDTGELFF
CDR3nt: TGTGCCAGCAACCCAGGGTTCGACACCGGGGAGCTGTTTTTT

j_gene: TRBJ2-2
v_gene: TRBV6-5
abundance: once
d_gene: TRBD2
CDR3aa: CASNSGSTGELFF
CDR3nt: TGTGCCAGCAATAGCGGGAGTACCGGGGAGCTGTTTTTT

j_gene: TRBJ2-5
v_gene: TRBV7-9
abundance: -
d_gene: -
CDR3aa: CTGMRPGRETQYF
CDR3nt: TGTACTGGTATGCGGCCAGGCCGGGAGACCCAGTACTTC

j_gene: TRBJ1-2
v_gene: TRBV5-6
abundance: -
d_gene: -
CDR3aa: CASSLEGPYGYTF
CDR3nt: TGTGCCAGCAGCTTAGAGGGACCCTATGGCTACACCTTC

j_gene: TRBJ1-4
v_gene: TRBV9
abundance: -
d_gene: -
CDR3aa: CASTEAGMNEKLFF
CDR3nt: TGTGCCAGCACCGAAGCCGGGATGAATGAAAAACTGTTTTTT

j_gene: TRBJ2-1
v_gene: TRBV29-1
abundance: -
d_gene: TRBD2
CDR3aa: CSVVGGSVDNEQFF
CDR3nt: TGCAGCGTTGTAGGCGGGAGCGTGGACAATGAGCAGTTCTTC

j_gene: TRBJ2-3
v_gene: TRBV7-3
abundance: once
d_gene: TRBD1
CDR3aa: CASSSTTKGTADTQYF
CDR3nt: TGTGCCAGCAGCTCAACAACTAAGGGGACAGCAGATACGCAGTATTTT

j_gene: TRBJ1-1
v_gene: TRBV4-3
abundance: once
d_gene: -
CDR3aa: CASSQESPNTEAFF
CDR3nt: TGCGCCAGCAGCCAAGAATCGCCTAACACTGAAGCTTTCTTT

j_gene: TRBJ2-3
v_gene: TRBV5-4
abundance: -
d_gene: -
CDR3aa: CASSPHDSFTDTQYF
CDR3nt: TGTGCCAGCAGCCCCCACGACAGCTTCACAGATACGCAGTATTTT

j_gene: TRBJ2-7
v_gene: TRBV27
abundance: -
d_gene: TRBD2
CDR3aa: CASSPTSDGSHEQYF
CDR3nt: TGTGCCAGCAGTCCTACTAGCGACGGGTCCCACGAGCAGTACTTC

j_gene: TRBJ1-1
v_gene: TRBV28
abundance: -
d_gene: -
CDR3aa: CASSFSNTEAFF
CDR3nt: TGTGCCAGCAGTTTTTCGAACACTGAAGCTTTCTTT

j_gene: TRBJ2-7
v_gene: TRBV9
abundance: -
d_gene: TRBD2
CDR3aa: CASSGGTSGTYEQYF
CDR3nt: TGTGCCAGCAGCGGCGGGACTAGCGGAACCTACGAGCAGTACTTC

j_gene: TRBJ2-3
v_gene: TRBV28
abundance: -
d_gene: -
CDR3aa: CASSRYPSGSSTDTQYF
CDR3nt: TGTGCCAGCAGCCGTTACCCAAGCGGTTCTAGCACAGATACGCAGTATTTT

j_gene: TRBJ2-3
v_gene: TRBV27
abundance: once
d_gene: -
CDR3aa: CASSLPHRRYRTDTQYF
CDR3nt: TGTGCCAGCAGTTTGCCGCACAGGAGATATCGCACAGATACGCAGTATTTT